One and the same sample provided the 9 T cell receptor beta chains below, sequenced in a study of T cell repertoires in cytomegalovirus infection. TCRdb redid the calling of the reads with MiXCR, one entry per CDR3 protein. The sample contains hundreds of thousands of distinct CDR3 sequences, 30% to 35% of which appear only once. These receptors' targets are unknown. The material sequenced was cultured PBMCs, taken from culture after CMV antigen stimulation. The receptors come from a human donor in good health (CMV status not recorded). Some clones in this sample may be carry-over from other donors' samples.

The chain links TRBV2 to TRBJ2-2, with unresolved D. The CDR3 has 12 residues. V lost 4 bases and J 5 bases, leaving 5 bases between the germline ends. Germline V gene sequence: CDR1 SNHLY, CDR2 FYNNEI. The CDR3 nucleotides are TGTGCCAGCAGTGGCGGTACCGGGGAGCTGTTTTTT. Translated, it gives CASSGGTGELFF.

This clonotype was recorded a few times. The V and J genes are TRBV7-2 and TRBJ2-3; the match to TRBD2 covers 8 bases. Germline loops: CDR1 SGHTA, CDR2 FQGNSA. The CDR3 has 15 amino acids. With 5 bases clipped from V and 6 bases from J, the junction kept 10 bases outside the gene matches. CDR3: CASSPGLAQRDTQYF. As DNA, the CDR3 is TGTGCCAGCAGCCCCGGACTAGCCCAGAGGGATACGCAGTATTTT.

This clonotype showed up just a few times. This rearrangement joins TRBV6-2 or TRBV6-3 to TRBJ2-5; D gene ambiguous. The CDR3 contains 12 residues. Trimming took off 7 bases at V and 4 bases at J, with 10 bases between the two ends. Germline V gives CDR1 MNHEY, CDR2 SVGEGT. The CDR3 region is CASNTVGETQYF. The CDR3 DNA reads TGTGCCAGCAACACCGTGGGAGAGACCCAGTACTTC.

The chain recombines TRBV20-1 with TRBJ1-1; no firm D call. Trimming stripped 5 bases from V and 3 bases from J, with 13 bases between. Germline V lookup: CDR1 DFQATT, CDR2 SNEGSKA (reference sequence). The CDR3 loop spans 13 amino acids. CDR3 in amino acids: CSAPPLLDTEAFF. The CDR3 DNA follows: TGCAGTGCTCCTCCCCTCCTGGACACTGAAGCTTTCTTT.

V is TRBV7-6 and J is TRBJ2-1, with a possible D match to TRBD2 (5 bases). CDR1 SGHVS and CDR2 FNYEAQ come from the germline V gene. With 4 bases removed from V and 0 bases from J, the gap between germline ends came to 16 bases. The CDR3 covers 17 residues. Written as DNA, the CDR3 is TGTGCCAGCAGCTCCCAAATACGGGGTTCCTCCTACAATGAGCAGTTCTTC. Translating gives CASSSQIRGSSYNEQFF.

The rearrangement joins TRBV6-1 to TRBJ2-1; 7 nucleotides match TRBD2. Trimming removed 10 bases from V and 2 bases from J; junction bases left unmatched: 5. The CDR3 consists of 13 residues. From germline, CDR1 is MNHNS and CDR2 SASEGT. In DNA, the CDR3 is TGTGCCACCCTAGCGGTTACCTACAATGAGCAGTTCTTC. Protein sequence: CATLAVTYNEQFF.

Many counts were recorded for this clonotype. The chain recombines TRBV6-1 with TRBJ2-5, with D tentatively TRBD1 (6 bases). Germline CDR1 MNHNS, CDR2 SASEGT. V was shortened by 2 bases and J by 5 bases, with 18 bases between the two germline ends. The CDR3 is made up of 16 amino acids. Here the CDR3 reads CASSESGTSSRETQYF. CDR3 in DNA: TGTGCCAGCAGTGAAAGTGGGACATCGAGTCGGGAGACCCAGTACTTC.

Worth noting for this clonotype: A much larger clone sits a single nucleotide away, making a read error possible. This sequence joins TRBV7-2 and TRBJ2-7, with D possibly TRBD2 on 5 matching bases. CDR3 length: 14 amino acids. Germline values: CDR1 SGHTA, CDR2 FQGNSA. In DNA form, the CDR3 reads TGTGCCAGCGGCTTAGCGAACGGGTTGGACGAGCAGTACTTC. Translated, it gives CASGLANGLDEQYF.

The chain has TRBV7-9 and TRBJ1-2; D unresolved. The V end lost 11 bases, the J end lost 0 bases, and 13 bases lay between the germline ends. Germline CDR1 SEHNR, CDR2 FQNEAQ (reference sequence). The CDR3 loop spans 13 amino acids. CDR3 protein: CAVTDRANYGYTF. The CDR3 bases are TGTGCCGTGACGGACCGAGCTAACTATGGCTACACCTTC.